Below are 20 T cell receptor beta chains sequenced from a single sample in a study of blood T cell repertoires in COVID-19 (dated by TCRdb to the early 2020s). Library construction relied on the immunoSEQ multiplex PCR assay. The immuneACCESS repertoire file appears here via TCRdb, limited to in-frame rearrangements. These files lack a portion of the clones; in checked studies, under half of the deficit traces to unresolved V genes, and the cause of the others is not known. The sample table holds roughly 150,000 clones, of which 84% were seen once. The ten top clones hold roughly 8% of the sample. The specimen sequenced was PBMCs or T cells enriched from blood (not recorded which). The receptors shown here come from a woman between 45 and 65 years old who had recovered from COVID-19.

The V call is TRBV7-2, the J call TRBJ2-2; D may be TRBD2 (6 bases). The CDR3 has 16 amino acids. Trimming removed 4 bases at V and 0 bases at J, with 12 bases between. Germline CDR1 is SGHTA and CDR2 is FQGNSA. CDR3 sequence (DNA): TGTGCCAGCAGCTACGGCGGAGGGCCGAACACCGGGGAGCTGTTTTTT. Translated: CASSYGGGPNTGELFF. The entire variable domain, with the rest obtained from reference TRBV7-2 and TRBJ2-2, is as follows: GAGVSQSPSNKVTEKGKDVELRCDPISGHTALYWYRQSLGQGLEFLIYFQGNSAPDKSGLPSDRFSAERTGGSVSTLTIQRTQQEDSAVYLCASSYGGGPNTGELFFGEGSRLTVL.

This clone was seen just once. The CDR3 nucleotides read TGTGCCAGCTGGGGACAGGGGGAGGAGGGGGACACTGAAGCTTTCTTT. The encoded protein is CASWGQGEEGDTEAFF. V is TRBV2 and J is TRBJ1-1; 11 nucleotides agree with TRBD1. Germline assignment: CDR1 SNHLY and CDR2 FYNNEI. V lost 8 bases to trimming and J lost 3 bases; unmatched junction nucleotides: 11. The CDR3 covers 16 residues.

V and J are TRBV4-2 and TRBJ1-3; D is perhaps TRBD1 (6 bases). Germline V gives CDR1 LGHNA, CDR2 YNFKEQ. The CDR3 has 16 amino acids. Deletions cut 0 bases from V and 2 bases from J, with 11 bases between. CDR3 DNA: TGTGCCAGCAGCCAAGAACTAAACAGGGCTGGAAACACCATATATTTT. Translating it yields CASSQELNRAGNTIYF.

The J gene is TRBJ2-3, the V gene TRBV11-2, with 12 nucleotides matching TRBD2. The CDR3 is made up of 16 amino acids. V was pared by 1 base and J by 1 base, with 0 bases of the junction left unmatched. CDR1 and CDR2 (germline): SGHAT, FQNNGV. CDR3 nucleotide sequence: TGTGCCAGCAGCTTAGGGACTAGCGGGGGCACAGATACGCAGTATTTT. This gives the protein CASSLGTSGGTDTQYF.

The chain recombines TRBV6-2 or TRBV6-3 with TRBJ2-7; TRBD2 is a possible D gene (5 bases). The CDR3 spans 15 residues. Trimming pared 5 bases from V and 0 bases from J, leaving 14 bases between. Looked up from germline, CDR1 is MNHEY and CDR2 is SVGEGT. CDR3 bases: TGTGCCAGCAGTGCGGACTCGCTGATCTCCTACGAGCAGTACTTC. It encodes CASSADSLISYEQYF.

The V and J genes are TRBV28 and TRBJ2-2; 9 bases fit TRBD2. Germline CDR1 MDHEN, CDR2 SYDVKM. The CDR3 covers 15 residues. With 1 base clipped from V and 6 bases from J, the junction kept 3 bases outside the gene matches. The CDR3: CASSLSLAGPGELFF. The CDR3 DNA sequence: TGTGCCAGCAGTTTATCTCTAGCGGGGCCCGGGGAGCTGTTTTTT.

The table lists this clone with a count of one. This chain connects TRBV11-2 to TRBJ2-3, with 9 bases identical to TRBD1. The CDR3 extends over 14 amino acids. From germline, CDR1 is SGHAT and CDR2 FQNNGV. The V segment lost 0 bases and the J segment 9 bases; nucleotides outside the gene matches: 4. The CDR3 reads CASSLDLGTGTQYF. The CDR3, as DNA: TGTGCCAGCAGCTTAGACCTTGGGACAGGGACGCAGTATTTT.

The chain recombines TRBV6-2 or TRBV6-3 with TRBJ2-6, with 10 bases fitting TRBD1. Germline CDR1 and CDR2: MNHEY and SVGEGT. This CDR3 is 17 amino acids long. V trimming: 5 bases; J trimming: 4 bases; junction bases outside the gene matches: 8. This CDR3 is CASSTGTGDPGANVLTF. CDR3 nucleotides: TGTGCCAGCAGTACCGGGACAGGGGACCCGGGGGCCAACGTCCTGACTTTC.

The rearrangement uses TRBV4-3 and TRBJ1-2, with D unclear. The CDR3 spans 16 residues. Looked up from germline, CDR1 is LGHNA and CDR2 is YSLEER. The germline V and J ends were trimmed by 0 bases and 2 bases, with 13 bases remaining between them. The CDR3, as DNA: TGCGCCAGCAGCCAAGATTATCAAACAGAAAACTATGGCTACACCTTC. Translation gives CASSQDYQTENYGYTF.

This sequence joins TRBV25-1 and TRBJ1-2, with TRBD1 matching over 7 bases. The germline V gene encodes CDR1 MGHDK and CDR2 SYGVNS. The V gene end was trimmed by 7 bases and the J gene end by 4 bases; junction bases not matched to a gene: 9. The CDR3 loop spans 14 amino acids. The CDR3 DNA reads as TGTGCCAGCACCAGGACAGGAGGGGGCTATGGCTACACCTTC. It encodes CASTRTGGGYGYTF.

V usage is TRBV5-4 and J usage is TRBJ1-1; D is perhaps TRBD1 (6 bases). The CDR3 has 15 residues. Trimming cost V 4 bases and J 1 base, with 14 bases left between them. CDR1 and CDR2 (germline): SGHNT, YYREEE (reference sequence). Here the CDR3 DNA reads TGTGCCAGCAGCGGAAACAGGGAGTGGAACACTGAAGCTTTCTTT. This codes for CASSGNREWNTEAFF.

The chain uses TRBV5-1 and TRBJ1-6; TRBD1 might be the D (5 bases). V dropped 1 base and J dropped 8 bases, with 13 bases sitting between them. CDR3 length equals 15 residues. Germline CDR1 reads SGHRS; CDR2 reads YFSETQ. This CDR3 reads CASSLTGLSDSPLHF. The CDR3 DNA follows: TGCGCCAGCAGCTTGACGGGACTGTCTGATTCACCCCTCCACTTT.

The rearrangement joins TRBV28 to TRBJ1-1; D gene ambiguous. CDR3 size: 12 residues. Germline CDR1 is MDHEN and CDR2 is SYDVKM. V was shortened by 10 bases and J by 1 base, with 10 bases between the two germline ends. The CDR3 nucleotides are TGTGCCACCCAACACCCGAACACTGAAGCTTTCTTT. Protein sequence: CATQHPNTEAFF.

The J gene is TRBJ2-5, the V gene TRBV6-5, with a tentative D call TRBD1 (5 bases). CDR3 length equals 12 residues. Germline CDR1 and CDR2: MNHEY and SVGAGI. Trimming left V 7 bases short and J 14 bases short, with 20 bases between. CDR3 loop: CASKVQGMRVYF. The CDR3 DNA is TGTGCCAGCAAGGTTCAGGGTATGAGAGTTTACTTC.

The gene calls are TRBV7-3 and TRBJ2-3; 8 bases are a match to TRBD2. This CDR3 region has 18 residues. Germline V gene lookup returns CDR1 SGHTA and CDR2 FQGTGA. Trimming cost V 5 bases and J 1 base; bases outside gene matches: 14. The CDR3 DNA is TGTGCCAGCAGCCTAAAGCCAATTTGGCGGGGGGGCACAGATACGCAGTATTTT. Encoded protein: CASSLKPIWRGGTDTQYF.

The rearrangement uses TRBV3-1 (or the pseudogene TRBV3-2) and TRBJ1-1; D not certain. This CDR3 is built from 13 residues. Germline CDR1 reads LGHDT; CDR2 reads YNNKEL (reference sequence). The V end lost 8 bases, the J end lost 4 bases, and 14 bases lay between the germline ends. The CDR3 DNA sequence: TGTGCCAGCGGCGAGGTCGGGGTCACTGAAGCTTTCTTT. Protein product: CASGEVGVTEAFF.

The J gene is TRBJ1-2, the V gene TRBV7-8; D not resolved. CDR1 and CDR2 from the germline V gene are SGHVS and FQNEAQ. Trimming left V 3 bases short and J 7 bases short, with 12 bases between. This CDR3 comprises 13 residues. CDR3 nucleotides: TGTGCCAGCAGCTTGGGCAGACAAGCTGGCTACACCTTC. Translating gives CASSLGRQAGYTF.

V gene TRBV5-1 combines with J gene TRBJ2-7; maybe TRBD1 (6 bases). Germline assignment: CDR1 SGHRS and CDR2 YFSETQ. The CDR3 runs 14 residues. V lost 2 bases and J lost 3, with 12 bases in between. CDR3 protein: CASSLGQPNYEQYF. In DNA, the CDR3 is TGCGCCAGCAGCTTAGGACAGCCAAACTACGAGCAGTACTTC.

This clone was found a few times. V and J are TRBV3-1 (or the pseudogene TRBV3-2) and TRBJ2-7; 10 bases match TRBD1. The CDR3 sequence is 16 residues long. The J segment lost 6 bases and the V segment lost 1 base, leaving 9 bases of the junction unmatched. Per the germline V gene, CDR1 is LGHDT and CDR2 is YNNKEL (reference sequence). CDR3 amino acids: CASSQAWTGGIGEQYF. In DNA form, the CDR3 reads TGTGCCAGCAGCCAAGCCTGGACAGGGGGAATAGGCGAGCAGTACTTC.

The V gene is TRBV6-2 or TRBV6-3, the J gene TRBJ2-1; the D gene is possibly TRBD1 (6 bases). Germline CDR1 reads MNHEY; CDR2 reads SVGEGT. The CDR3 has 14 amino acids. The V gene lost 6 bases and the J gene lost 6 bases, with 15 bases spanning the gap. The CDR3 sequence is CASSRSSQGNEQFF. The CDR3 DNA is TGTGCCAGCAGCCGATCGTCACAGGGCAATGAGCAGTTCTTC.